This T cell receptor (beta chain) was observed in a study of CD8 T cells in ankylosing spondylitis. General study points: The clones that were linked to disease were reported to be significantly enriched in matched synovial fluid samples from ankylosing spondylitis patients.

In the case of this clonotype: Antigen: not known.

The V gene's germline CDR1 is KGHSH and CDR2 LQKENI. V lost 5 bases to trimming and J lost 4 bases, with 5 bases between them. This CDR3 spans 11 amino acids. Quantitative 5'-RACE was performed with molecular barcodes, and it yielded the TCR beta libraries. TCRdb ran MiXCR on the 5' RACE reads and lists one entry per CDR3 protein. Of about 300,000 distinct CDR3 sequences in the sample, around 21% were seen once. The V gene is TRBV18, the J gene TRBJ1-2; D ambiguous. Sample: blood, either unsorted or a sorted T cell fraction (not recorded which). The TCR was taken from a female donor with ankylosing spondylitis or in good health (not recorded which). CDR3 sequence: CASSTSYGYTF. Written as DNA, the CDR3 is TGTGCCAGCTCAACCTCCTATGGCTACACCTTC.